Each of the 28 T cell receptor beta chains below was sequenced from the same sample in a study of T cells in Graves' hyperthyroidism and ophthalmopathy. Amplification targeted TCR beta CDR3 regions from RNA transcripts. First-round RT-PCR targeting the TCR CDR3 was performed with the HTBI primer set. Via MiXCR, TCRdb re-called the multiplex PCR reads, giving one row per CDR3 protein. In the table there are 550,000 to 600,000 distinct CDR3 sequences, approximately 16% of which are singletons. The sample taken for sequencing was blood. The source of these receptors is a woman aged 18-29 years with Graves' hyperthyroidism.

This clonotype has more than one count but fewer than ten. The rearrangement joins TRBV24-1 to TRBJ2-7; the match to TRBD2 covers 9 bases. Trimming at V came to 6 bases and at J to 6 bases, leaving 8 bases not matched to a gene. Germline V gene lookup returns CDR1 KGHDR and CDR2 SFDVKD. This CDR3 has 14 residues. The CDR3 DNA follows: TGTGCCACCAGTAACCAGCGGGAGGTACCCGAGCAGTACTTC. Translating it yields CATSNQREVPEQYF.

The V call is TRBV5-1, the J call TRBJ2-3, with 10 bases that match TRBD2. The CDR3 is made up of 17 amino acids. Germline V lookup: CDR1 SGHRS, CDR2 YFSETQ. V was clipped by 1 base and J by 2 bases; unmatched bases: 7. CDR3 DNA: TGCGCCAGCAGCTTGAAAGGCACTAGCGGGATCACAGATACGCAGTATTTT. Its translation: CASSLKGTSGITDTQYF.

V gene TRBV6-1 combines with J gene TRBJ1-1; D perhaps matches TRBD1 (5 bases). The CDR3 contains 17 residues. From germline, CDR1 is MNHNS and CDR2 SASEGT. Trimming removed 6 bases at V and 1 base at J, with 21 bases between. CDR3 protein: CASSPERGPLGNTEAFF. The CDR3 coding sequence is TGTGCCAGCAGCCCCGAGCGGGGCCCACTGGGGAACACTGAAGCTTTCTTT.

As to this clonotype: At one of its ends the junction is not consistent with the germline gene, which may arise from a read error. Here the CDR3 DNA reads TGTGCCGGCAGTGAGAAGACCCAGTACTTC. Its translation: CAGSEKTQYF. This chain joins TRBV6-1 and TRBJ2-5, with D hard to call. CDR1 is MNHNS and CDR2 is SASEGT in the germline V gene. The CDR3 runs to 10 residues.

As concerns this clonotype: This may stem from a read error, because a much larger clone lies one nucleotide away. The chain uses TRBV30 and TRBJ2-1; 10 bases are a match to TRBD1. Germline V gene sequence: CDR1 GTSNPN, CDR2 SVGIG (reference sequence). The CDR3 consists of 15 residues. The CDR3 nucleotides read TGTGTCTGGTCCCCGGGACAGGGGCCTACAATGAGGGAGTTCTTC. It translates to CVWSPGQGPTMREFF.

This clonotype was detected many times. The chain joins TRBV6-1 to TRBJ2-7; TRBD1 agrees at 8 bases. The germline V gene has CDR1 MNHNS and CDR2 SASEGT. CDR3 length: 13 amino acids. With V trimmed by 6 bases and J by 3 bases, 4 bases remained unmatched. CDR3 in DNA: TGTGCCAGCAGGCGGGACAGGCGCTACGAGCAGTACTTC. The encoded protein is CASRRDRRYEQYF.

Points on this clonotype: This may come from a read error, since a much larger clone is one base off. The chain combines TRBV24-1 with TRBJ2-3; 8 bases map to TRBD1. Per germline, CDR1 KGHDR and CDR2 SFDVKD. This CDR3 comprises 16 residues. The DNA of the CDR3 is TGTGCCGCCAGTGAATCCGGACAGGGAAGCACAGATACGCAGTATTTT. Amino acids: CAASESGQGSTDTQYF.

This clonotype was observed at least ten times. This chain connects TRBV12-3 or TRBV12-4 to TRBJ1-2; weak D call: TRBD1 (6 bases). V lost 6 bases and J 0 bases, leaving 26 bases between the germline ends. The CDR3 is 19 amino acids. DNA for the CDR3: TGTGCCAGCAGCCTCACTAGGGGGACTACAGGGATGTCTAACTATGGCTACACCTTC. Protein product: CASSLTRGTTGMSNYGYTF.

The rearrangement links TRBV2 to TRBJ1-5; no firm D call. Between the trimmed V and J ends, which lost 3 bases and 3 bases, there was a span of 12 bases. The CDR3 runs to 15 residues. CDR1 is SNHLY and CDR2 is FYNNEI in the germline V gene. The DNA of the CDR3 is TGTGCCAGCAGTGAGGAAGGGCAAAACAATCAGCCCCAGCATTTT. Protein sequence: CASSEEGQNNQPQHF.

In its sample, this clonotype was seen a few times. V is TRBV27 and J is TRBJ2-1, with D perhaps given as TRBD1 or TRBD2 (5 bases each). The CDR3 consists of 14 residues. Germline assignment: CDR1 MNHEY and CDR2 SMNVEV (reference sequence). Trimming pared 6 bases from V and 8 bases from J, leaving 17 bases between. CDR3 residues: CASSPGTRRYEQFF. CDR3 nucleotide sequence: TGTGCCAGCAGCCCTGGGACGCGGAGGTATGAGCAGTTCTTC.

This clonotype was counted many times. V usage is TRBV11-2 and J usage is TRBJ2-2, with 11 positions matching TRBD2. Germline trimming cut 5 bases from V and 4 bases from J; bases unmatched to any gene: 12. The length of the CDR3 is 18 residues. Germline V gene sequence: CDR1 SGHAT, CDR2 FQNNGV. The CDR3 DNA is TGTGCCAGCAGCGTCCCTGGACTAGCGGGTTTTATCACCGGGGAGCTGTTTTTT. Protein product: CASSVPGLAGFITGELFF. The full variable domain, its missing parts supplied by reference TRBV11-2 and TRBJ2-2, is EAGVAQSPRYKIIEKRQSVAFWCNPISGHATLYWYQQILGQGPKLLIQFQNNGVVDDSQLPKDRFSAERLKGVDSTLKIQPAKLEDSAVYLCASSVPGLAGFITGELFFGEGSRLTVL.

This clonotype was counted between two and nine times. The rearrangement uses TRBV6-1 and TRBJ2-1, with D unresolved. The CDR3 has 11 residues. Germline CDR1 reads MNHNS; CDR2 reads SASEGT. Between the trimmed V and J ends, which lost 9 bases and 9 bases, there was a span of 12 bases. As DNA, the CDR3 is TGTGCCAGTGCCGCGGCTGGTGAGCAGTTCTTC. Translation gives CASAAAGEQFF.

This clonotype was seen a handful of times. This chain links TRBV6-2 or TRBV6-3 with TRBJ2-7; D may correspond to TRBD1 or TRBD2 (5 bases each). The germline gives CDR1 MNHEY, CDR2 SVGEGT. Trimming left V 4 bases short and J 0 bases short, with 19 bases between. The CDR3 extends over 17 amino acids. The CDR3 loop reads CASSSPYGGKSSYEQYF. The CDR3 nucleotides read TGTGCCAGCAGTTCGCCTTATGGGGGAAAGAGCTCCTACGAGCAGTACTTC.

This clonotype was observed many times. The chain has TRBV11-1 and TRBJ2-1, with 11 bases matching TRBD2. The germline V gene encodes CDR1 SGHAT and CDR2 FQDESV (reference sequence). The junction had 9 bases not matched to a gene; V was cut back by 5 bases and J by 9 bases. CDR3 length equals 15 residues. The CDR3 DNA sequence: TGTGCCAGCAGCCCAACCGGGCTAGCGGGAGGTGAGCAGTTCTTC. Its translation: CASSPTGLAGGEQFF.

This clonotype has a handful of counts. Written as DNA, the CDR3 is TGCAGTGCTAGAGGGCAGGGGTTAAACATTCAGTACTTC. This gives the protein CSARGQGLNIQYF. V and J are TRBV20-1 and TRBJ2-4, with a weak D call TRBD1 (6 bases). Trimming stripped 1 base from V and 6 bases from J, with 10 bases between. This CDR3 has 13 residues. Germline CDR1 and CDR2: DFQATT and SNEGSKA (reference sequence).

This clonotype has at least ten counts. This chain uses TRBV13 with TRBJ1-1; D not resolved. The CDR3 runs to 13 residues. Germline CDR1 is PRHDT and CDR2 is FYEKMQ (reference sequence). V gave up 2 bases and J gave up 1 base, with 5 bases separating them. As DNA, the CDR3 is TGTGCCAGCAGCTTACGGCAGAACACTGAAGCTTTCTTT. Its protein is CASSLRQNTEAFF.

The V gene is TRBV5-4, the J gene TRBJ1-2, with 8 positions matching TRBD1. The junction had 7 bases not matched to a gene; V was cut back by 0 bases and J by 12 bases. Germline lookup yields CDR1 SGHNT and CDR2 YYREEE (reference sequence). This CDR3 is built from 13 residues. The CDR3 DNA follows: TGTGCCAGCAGCTTGGCAGGGGGCGATGTTGACACCTTC. Its translation: CASSLAGGDVDTF.

This clonotype was seen only a few times. The V gene is TRBV29-1, the J gene TRBJ1-1, with 7 bases aligning to TRBD1. Trimming took 7 bases from V and 1 from J; bases not matched to a gene: 9. In germline, CDR1 is SQVTM, CDR2 ANQGSEA. This CDR3 has 14 amino acids. The CDR3 bases are TGCAGCGCTCACCGGGACAGTCGGAACACTGAAGCTTTCTTT. This sequence encodes CSAHRDSRNTEAFF.

The chain joins TRBV29-1 to TRBJ1-5; no clear D gene. This CDR3 has 14 residues. Trimming removed 4 bases at V and 3 bases at J, with 13 bases between. The germline V gene has CDR1 SQVTM and CDR2 ANQGSEA. CDR3 sequence (DNA): TGCAGCGTTGGGTTGGACGGTTACAATCAGCCCCAGCATTTT. Protein sequence: CSVGLDGYNQPQHF.

The chain has TRBV12-3 or TRBV12-4 and TRBJ2-3; D is unresolved. The CDR3 runs 10 residues. Trimming left V 2 bases short and J 7 bases short, with 1 base between. The DNA of the CDR3 is TGTGCCAGCAGTTTATATACGCAGTATTTT. Translated, it gives CASSLYTQYF.

This rearrangement joins TRBV10-3 to TRBJ1-2, with D possibly TRBD1 on 5 matching bases. Germline V gene sequence: CDR1 ENHRY, CDR2 SYGVKD. Trimming stripped 4 bases from V and 4 bases from J, with 10 bases between. The CDR3 runs 13 residues. CDR3 amino acids: CAISGLGLYGYTF. The CDR3 coding sequence is TGTGCCATCAGTGGACTGGGACTCTATGGCTACACCTTC.

The sample holds a few counts of this clonotype. CDR3 DNA sequence: TGTGCCAGCAGCGTAAGCTTCTTCCTTTCTAGCACAGATACGCAGTATTTT. This gives the protein CASSVSFFLSSTDTQYF. J is TRBJ2-3 and V is TRBV9; no clear D. Germline V gene lookup returns CDR1 SGDLS and CDR2 YYNGEE. This CDR3 contains 17 residues. The V end was cut by 1 base, the J end by 0 bases, with 15 bases between.

This clonotype was recorded at least ten times. The V call is TRBV28, the J call TRBJ2-7; D is ambiguous. CDR3 size: 14 residues. Germline CDR1 MDHEN, CDR2 SYDVKM. Trimming removed 2 bases from V and 5 bases from J, with 13 bases in between. The CDR3 sequence is CASSLTEVRNEQYF. The CDR3 coding sequence is TGTGCCAGCAGTTTAACTGAGGTACGAAACGAGCAGTACTTC. The full variable domain, with the rest looked up from reference TRBV28 and TRBJ2-7, is DVKVTQSSRYLVKRTGEKVFLECVQDMDHENMFWYRQDPGLGLRLIYFSYDVKMKEKGDIPEGYSVSREKKERFSLILESASTNQTSMYLCASSLTEVRNEQYFGPGTRLTVT.

Worth noting for this clonotype: A single base separates this from a much larger clone, so it may be a read error. V usage is TRBV2 and J usage is TRBJ2-7, with D unclear. Trimming took off 3 bases at V and 5 bases at J, with 11 bases between the two ends. The CDR3 runs 13 residues. Germline CDR1 SNHLY, CDR2 FYNNEI. Here the CDR3 reads CASSDPRVHEQYF. In DNA form, the CDR3 reads TGTGCCAGCAGTGACCCACGGGTCCACGAGCAGTACTTC.

This clonotype was observed many times. The chain combines TRBV29-1 with TRBJ2-1; tentatively, D is TRBD1 or TRBD2 (5 bases each). Trimming removed 4 bases at V and 2 bases at J, with 12 bases between. The CDR3 consists of 14 residues. CDR1 is SQVTM, CDR2 ANQGSEA, per germline. The CDR3, as DNA: TGCAGCGTTGGAGGGACCCGGCCCTACAATGAGCAGTTCTTC. Translating gives CSVGGTRPYNEQFF.

This clonotype has just a few counts. This sequence joins TRBV7-9 and TRBJ2-3, with D unclear. The CDR3 spans 14 residues. Per the germline V gene, CDR1 is SEHNR and CDR2 is FQNEAQ (reference sequence). V lost 4 bases to trimming and J lost 2 bases, with 10 bases between them. The CDR3 region is CASSSPRDTDTQYF. The CDR3 DNA is TGTGCCAGCAGCTCTCCTAGGGACACAGATACGCAGTATTTT.

As to this clonotype: A much larger clone sits a single nucleotide away, making a read error possible. The gene calls are TRBV29-1 and TRBJ2-2; perhaps TRBD2 as D (6 bases). The CDR3 length is 13 residues. The V gene lost 8 bases and the J gene lost 5 bases, with 15 bases spanning the gap. CDR1 and CDR2 from the germline V gene are SQVTM and ANQGSEA. In nucleotides, the CDR3 is TGCAGCATTGCTGGACTAATGACCGGGGAGCTGTTTTTT. Translating it yields CSIAGLMTGELFF.

CDR3 sequence reads: CASSVADPRGRGGNTIYF. CDR3 bases: TGTGCCAGCAGTGTAGCCGACCCCCGGGGCCGGGGTGGAAACACCATATATTTT. V gene TRBV6-1 combines with J gene TRBJ1-3, with a possible D match to TRBD1 (5 bases). In germline, CDR1 is MNHNS, CDR2 SASEGT. This CDR3 has 18 amino acids. V gave up 4 bases and J gave up 3 bases, with 22 bases separating them.